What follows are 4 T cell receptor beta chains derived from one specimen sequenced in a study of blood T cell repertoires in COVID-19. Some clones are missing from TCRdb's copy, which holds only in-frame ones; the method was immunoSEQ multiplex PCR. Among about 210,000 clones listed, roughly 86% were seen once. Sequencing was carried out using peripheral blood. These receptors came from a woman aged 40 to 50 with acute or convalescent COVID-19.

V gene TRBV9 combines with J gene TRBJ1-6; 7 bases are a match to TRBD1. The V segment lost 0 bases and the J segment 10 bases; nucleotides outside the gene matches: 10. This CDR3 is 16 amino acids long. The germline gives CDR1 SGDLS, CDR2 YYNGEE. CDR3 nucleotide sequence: TGTGCCAGCAGCGTAGAAGGGGGCAGGGAAGGATCACCCCTCCACTTT. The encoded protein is CASSVEGGREGSPLHF. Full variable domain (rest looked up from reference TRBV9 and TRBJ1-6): DSGVTQTPKHLITATGQRVTLRCSPRSGDLSVYWYQQSLDQGLQFLIQYYNGEERAKGNILERFSAQQFPDLHSELNLSSLELGDSALYFCASSVEGGREGSPLHFGNGTRLTVT.

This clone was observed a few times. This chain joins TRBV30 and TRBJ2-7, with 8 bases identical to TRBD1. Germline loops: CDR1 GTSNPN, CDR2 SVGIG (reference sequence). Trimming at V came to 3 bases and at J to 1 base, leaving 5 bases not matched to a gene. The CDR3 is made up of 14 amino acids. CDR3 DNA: TGTGCCTGGAGACTCACAGGGGGTTCCTACGAGCAGTACTTC. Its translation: CAWRLTGGSYEQYF.

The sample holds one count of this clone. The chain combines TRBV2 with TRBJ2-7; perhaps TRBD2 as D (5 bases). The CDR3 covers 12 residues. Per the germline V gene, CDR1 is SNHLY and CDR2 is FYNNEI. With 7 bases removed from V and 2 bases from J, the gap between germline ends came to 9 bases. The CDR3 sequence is CASTGNTYEQYF. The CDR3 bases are TGTGCCAGCACGGGGAATACCTACGAGCAGTACTTC.

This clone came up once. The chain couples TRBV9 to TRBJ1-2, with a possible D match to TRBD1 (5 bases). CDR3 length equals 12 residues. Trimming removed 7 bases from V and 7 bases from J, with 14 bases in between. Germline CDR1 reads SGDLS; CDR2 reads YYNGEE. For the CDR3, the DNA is TGTGCCAGCTCTTTACCCCAGGGTGGCTACACCTTC. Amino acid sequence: CASSLPQGGYTF. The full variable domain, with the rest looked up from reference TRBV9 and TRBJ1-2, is DSGVTQTPKHLITATGQRVTLRCSPRSGDLSVYWYQQSLDQGLQFLIQYYNGEERAKGNILERFSAQQFPDLHSELNLSSLELGDSALYFCASSLPQGGYTFGSGTRLTVV.